Below, 6 T cell receptor beta chains from the same sample are listed, as sequenced in a study of cytomegalovirus exposure and HLA in healthy donors. Primers: 60 Vbeta forward and 13 Jbeta reverse. Assay used: immunoSEQ multiplex PCR; TCRdb lists only in-frame clones, some missing. Of some 130,000 clones listed, over 70% were seen once; the top ten hold approximately 2.1%. The sample taken for sequencing was PBMCs. These receptors originate from a man between 25 and 39 years old in good health and CMV-seronegative.

CDR3 sequence reads: CASSCRAVSGYTF. The CDR3 DNA reads TGTGCCAGCAGCTGTCGAGCCGTATCGGGCTACACCTTC. The chain has TRBV7-7 and TRBJ1-2, with D unclear. The CDR3 has 13 amino acids. V was shortened by 4 bases and J by 8 bases, with 14 bases between the two germline ends. CDR1 is SSHAT and CDR2 is FNYEAQ in the germline V gene (reference sequence). Full variable domain (remainder filled in from reference TRBV7-7 and TRBJ1-2): GAGVSQSPRYKVTKRGQDVTLRCDPISSHATLYWYQQALGQGPEFLTYFNYEAQPDKSGLPSDRFSAERPEGSISTLTIQRTEQRDSAMYRCASSCRAVSGYTFGSGTRLTVV.

The chain carries TRBV6-1 and TRBJ2-7; weak D call: TRBD2 (6 bases). The CDR3 consists of 17 residues. Germline V CDR1 and CDR2: MNHNS, SASEGT. Trimming cost V 2 bases and J 0 bases, with 17 bases left between them. For the CDR3, the DNA is TGTGCCAGCAGTGAATTTGGAGGAGGGGCTAGCTCCTACGAGCAGTACTTC. Its protein product is CASSEFGGGASSYEQYF.

This clone was recorded once. The CDR3 here is CASSFTGTSGNYNEQFF. CDR3 nucleotide sequence: TGCGCCAGCAGCTTCACCGGGACTAGCGGGAACTACAATGAGCAGTTCTTC. This chain links TRBV5-1 with TRBJ2-1, with TRBD2 matching over 13 bases. J was trimmed by 3 bases and V by 2 bases; bases with no gene match: 5. The CDR3 spans 17 residues. Germline V gives CDR1 SGHRS, CDR2 YFSETQ.

The V and J genes are TRBV4-1 and TRBJ2-5, with TRBD2 matching over 10 bases. Germline V gives CDR1 MGHRA, CDR2 YSYEKL. CDR3 size: 15 residues. The V and J ends lost 5 bases and 2 bases, in that order; junction bases with no gene match: 5. The CDR3 spells CASSVRTSGQETQYF. CDR3 DNA: TGCGCCAGCAGCGTCAGGACTAGCGGTCAAGAGACCCAGTACTTC.

This chain's CDR3 is CASSLGGRRETQYF. CDR3 bases: TGTGCCAGCAGTTTAGGTGGGAGGCGGGAGACCCAGTACTTC. The rearrangement links TRBV28 to TRBJ2-5; weak D call: TRBD2 (6 bases). The CDR3 length is 14 residues. V gave up 2 bases and J gave up 5 bases, with 12 bases separating them. Germline assignment: CDR1 MDHEN and CDR2 SYDVKM.

This clone was recorded only once. This chain links TRBV18 with TRBJ1-4; weak D call: TRBD1 (6 bases). CDR1 and CDR2 (germline): KGHSH, LQKENI. V was shortened by 1 base and J by 4 bases, with 10 bases between the two germline ends. The CDR3 contains 15 residues. CDR3 coding DNA: TGTGCCAGCTCACCACTGCAGGACAGTAATGAAAAACTGTTTTTT. It yields the protein CASSPLQDSNEKLFF.